This TCR beta chain originates from a study of T cells in Graves' hyperthyroidism and ophthalmopathy. Together with thyroid ultrasound, orbital computed tomography, serum thyroxine and TRAb, clinical symptoms were used for diagnoses. The authors took PBMCs from over 8.5 ml fresh peripheral blood. Overall study results and limits: Blood also held most thyroid clonotypes expanded beyond 0.001.

Researchers took RNA transcripts and amplified the TCR beta CDR3 regions from them. Researchers ran a first-round RT-PCR on the TCR CDR3 using the HTBI primer set. MiXCR, applied by TCRdb to the multiplex PCR reads, yields one record per CDR3 protein. The sample lists 300,000 to 450,000 distinct CDR3 sequences; more than 15% were seen once. Germline assignment: CDR1 MNHEY and CDR2 SVGEGT. Trimming stripped 0 bases from V and 8 bases from J, with 22 bases between. The CDR3 is made up of 17 amino acids. This clonotype was seen repeatedly, ten times or more. The target antigen is unknown. This clonotype originated in a young woman with Graves' hyperthyroidism that later progressed to Graves' ophthalmopathy. The sample consisted of blood. The rearrangement uses TRBV6-2 or TRBV6-3 and TRBJ1-2, with a possible D match to TRBD1 (6 bases). CDR3 sequence (DNA): TGTGCCAGCAGTTACTCGAATCTAGTGCAGGGGTCTAACGGCTACACCTTC. Its protein is CASSYSNLVQGSNGYTF.